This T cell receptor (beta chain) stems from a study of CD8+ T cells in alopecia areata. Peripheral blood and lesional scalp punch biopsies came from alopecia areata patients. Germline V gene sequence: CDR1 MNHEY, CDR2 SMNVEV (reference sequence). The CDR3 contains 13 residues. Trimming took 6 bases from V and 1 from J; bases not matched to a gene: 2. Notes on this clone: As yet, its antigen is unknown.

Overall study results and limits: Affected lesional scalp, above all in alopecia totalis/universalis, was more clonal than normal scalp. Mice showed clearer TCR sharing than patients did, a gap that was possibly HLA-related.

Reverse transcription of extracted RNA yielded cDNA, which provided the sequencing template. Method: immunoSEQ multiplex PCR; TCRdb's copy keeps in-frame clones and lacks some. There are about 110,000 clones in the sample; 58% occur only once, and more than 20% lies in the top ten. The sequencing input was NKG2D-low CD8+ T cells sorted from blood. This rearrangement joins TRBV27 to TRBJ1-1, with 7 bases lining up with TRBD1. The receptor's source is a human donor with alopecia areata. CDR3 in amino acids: CASRGQRNTEAFF. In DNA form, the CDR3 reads TGTGCCAGCAGGGGACAGCGGAACACTGAAGCTTTCTTT.